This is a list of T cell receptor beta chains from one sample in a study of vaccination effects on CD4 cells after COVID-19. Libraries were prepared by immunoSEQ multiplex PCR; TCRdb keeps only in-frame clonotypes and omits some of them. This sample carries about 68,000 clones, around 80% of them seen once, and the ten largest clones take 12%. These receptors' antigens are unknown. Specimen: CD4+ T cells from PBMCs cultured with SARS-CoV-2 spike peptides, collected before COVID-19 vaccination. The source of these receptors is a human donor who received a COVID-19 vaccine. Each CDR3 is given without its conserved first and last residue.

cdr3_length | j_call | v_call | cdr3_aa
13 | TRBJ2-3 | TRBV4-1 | ASSQESRPGGTQY
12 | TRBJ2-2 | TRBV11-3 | ASSRREEAGELF
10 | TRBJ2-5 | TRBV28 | ASSLSAEIQY
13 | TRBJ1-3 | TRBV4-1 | ASSRGSPEGNTIY
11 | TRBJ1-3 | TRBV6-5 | ASLGFSGNTIY
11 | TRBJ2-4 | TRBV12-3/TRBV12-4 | ASSPRARNIQY
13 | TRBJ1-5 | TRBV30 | AWSVPQPSNQPQH
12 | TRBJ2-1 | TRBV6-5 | ASSRSGRDNEQF
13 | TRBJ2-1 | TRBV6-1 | ASSPTSGGYNEQF
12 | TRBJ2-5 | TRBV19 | ASSGPGGMKTQY
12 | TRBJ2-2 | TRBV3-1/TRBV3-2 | ASSQDQGVGELF
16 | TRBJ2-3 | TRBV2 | ASKSSGGTPRRTDTQY
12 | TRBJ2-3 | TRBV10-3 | AISGELNTDTQY
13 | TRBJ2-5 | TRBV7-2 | ASSLSPRGRETQY
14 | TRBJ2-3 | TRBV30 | AWSVLGGGREDTQY
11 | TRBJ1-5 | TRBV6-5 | ASSYSAHQPQH
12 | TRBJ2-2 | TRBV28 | ASRGTTNTGELF
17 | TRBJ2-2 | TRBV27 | ASSLEGQGILGGTGELF
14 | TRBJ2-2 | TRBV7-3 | ASSSLAGANTGELF